The 17 T cell receptor beta chains in this list originate from one sample, sequenced in a study of T cells expressing NK-cell markers. TCRdb reanalyzed the 5' RACE reads and collapses them to one entry per CDR3 protein, without DNA. The ten most abundant clones cover around 10% of a sample with about 390,000 distinct CDR3 sequences. The sequenced sample was blood T cells: a sorted CD56 or NKG2C T cell subset, CD4+ or CD8+ T cells, or bulk PBMC T cells (not recorded which). The receptors originated from a woman in her forties or fifties in good health.

CDR3 residues: CASSPNSGAQFLGYTF. V is TRBV5-5 and J is TRBJ1-2; TCRdb names TRBD1, which stays unverified in the absence of DNA. Germline lookup yields CDR1 SGHKS and CDR2 YYEKEE (reference sequence). This CDR3 region has 16 residues.

The chain couples TRBV6-2 or TRBV6-3 to TRBJ2-1. Germline CDR1 and CDR2: MNHEY and SVGEGT. This CDR3 contains 12 residues. CDR3 region: CASGQAALEQFF.

The chain combines TRBV5-1 with TRBJ2-3; TCRdb's D call of TRBD2 is untestable without DNA. From germline, CDR1 is SGHRS and CDR2 YFSETQ. The CDR3 sequence is 14 residues long. CDR3 loop: CASSPTGTPDAQYF.

This chain uses TRBV24-1 with TRBJ2-1; the TCRdb D gene call, TRBD1, has no DNA to confirm it. The CDR3 consists of 13 residues. Germline V gene data show CDR1 as KGHDR and CDR2 as SFDVKD. The CDR3 loop reads CATSGGAGVEQFF.

The chain combines TRBV5-1 with TRBJ2-1; TCRdb calls TRBD2, which cannot be checked without DNA. CDR3 length: 14 amino acids. Looked up from germline, CDR1 is SGHRS and CDR2 is YFSETQ. This chain's CDR3 is CASWRGDLNNEQFF.

This chain links TRBV18 with TRBJ1-2. This CDR3 has 14 residues. Germline CDR1 is KGHSH and CDR2 is LQKENI. CDR3 residues: CASSPQNGNYGYTF. Full variable domain (missing parts from reference TRBV18 and TRBJ1-2): NAGVMQNPRHLVRRRGQEARLRCSPMKGHSHVYWYRQLPEEGLKFMVYLQKENIIDESGMPKERFSAEFPKEGPSILRIQQVVRGDSAAYFCASSPQNGNYGYTFGSGTRLTVV.

J is TRBJ2-7 and V is TRBV4-1. CDR3 length: 14 residues. Germline values: CDR1 MGHRA, CDR2 YSYEKL. The CDR3 protein is CASSQGPYSYEQYF.

The chain uses TRBV12-3 or TRBV12-4 and TRBJ2-1; TCRdb picks TRBD2, but there is no DNA to check that call. CDR3 length: 13 residues. The CDR3 here is CAVRLAVDNEQFF.

The CDR3 reads CASSYSGTGGYGYTF. The rearrangement joins TRBV6-5 to TRBJ1-2; TCRdb proposes TRBD1, but this gene call is untestable without DNA. The CDR3 runs 15 residues. CDR1 and CDR2 from the germline V gene are MNHEY and SVGAGI.

The rearrangement links TRBV20-1 to TRBJ2-5; TCRdb outputs TRBD2, but without DNA this stays unchecked. The CDR3 runs to 14 residues. Germline-derived CDR1 and CDR2 are DFQATT and SNEGSKA (reference sequence). The CDR3 is CSARDRGLAKTQYF.

CDR3: CASSQDRQNTEAFF. The chain links TRBV14 to TRBJ1-1. Germline assignment: CDR1 SGHDN and CDR2 FVKESK. The CDR3 has 14 amino acids.

The chain combines TRBV3-1 with TRBJ1-2; the D call from TCRdb, TRBD1, cannot be confirmed without DNA. The CDR3 extends over 14 amino acids. Germline loops: CDR1 LGHDT, CDR2 YNNKEL (reference sequence). CDR3 sequence: CASSPRQSNYGYTF.

The rearrangement links TRBV11-2 to TRBJ2-3; the TCRdb call, TRBD1, lacks DNA for checking. Per germline, CDR1 SGHAT and CDR2 FQNNGV. The CDR3 is 16 residues long. The CDR3 here is CASSHPRPLPTDTQYF.

This chain connects TRBV13 to TRBJ1-6; the D gene TCRdb calls, TRBD1, cannot be checked with no DNA. This CDR3 contains 14 residues. Germline V gene data show CDR1 as PRHDT and CDR2 as FYEKMQ (reference sequence). CDR3 protein: CASSLAGAYSPLHF.

The gene calls are TRBV7-3 and TRBJ2-1; the TCRdb D gene call, TRBD2, has no DNA to confirm it. This CDR3 comprises 15 residues. Germline assignment: CDR1 SGHTA and CDR2 FQGTGA. CDR3 sequence: CASSQAGTMGNEQFF.

The rearrangement joins TRBV20-1 to TRBJ1-3. This CDR3 is 15 amino acids long. Germline-derived CDR1 and CDR2 are DFQATT and SNEGSKA (reference sequence). The CDR3: CSAETFRFSGNTIYF.

The V gene is TRBV24-1, the J gene TRBJ2-5. This CDR3 is 13 amino acids long. Germline loops: CDR1 KGHDR, CDR2 SFDVKD. The CDR3 sequence: CATSEVDQETQYF.